This is a list of T cell receptor beta chains from one sample in a study of blood T cell repertoires in COVID-19. Profiled with immunoSEQ multiplex PCR; TCRdb holds only in-frame clones, not every one. The data show roughly 330,000 clones, with 87% seen just once and approximately 9.4% held by the top ten. The sequencing sample was made of peripheral blood. The origin of the receptors is a man aged 30-40 years with COVID-19, enrolled during active disease. The CDR3 runs from the conserved cysteine through the conserved F or W. Fields, in order: clone size, J gene, D gene, V gene, CDR3 protein, CDR3 DNA. The D gene is left open where the match is weak. Only some rows state a clone size, as once, few, many or a class for expanded clones.

size: -; J: TRBJ2-3; D: TRBD2; V: TRBV7-6; CDR3: CASSLEVAGGTDTQYF; DNA: TGTGCCAGCAGCTTAGAAGTAGCGGGGGGGACAGATACGCAGTATTTT
size: -; J: TRBJ2-1; D: -; V: TRBV11-1; CDR3: CASSLAGVRNEQFF; DNA: TGTGCCAGCAGCTTGGCAGGGGTAAGGAATGAGCAGTTCTTC
size: -; J: TRBJ1-2; D: -; V: TRBV7-2; CDR3: CASSLVSGDYGYTF; DNA: TGTGCCAGCAGCTTAGTTTCGGGGGACTATGGCTACACCTTC
size: -; J: TRBJ2-5; D: TRBD2; V: TRBV9; CDR3: CASSPRGAGGQETQYF; DNA: TGTGCCAGCAGCCCCCGAGGAGCGGGGGGGCAAGAGACCCAGTACTTC
size: -; J: TRBJ1-1; D: -; V: TRBV24-1; CDR3: CATSGQDTEAFF; DNA: TGTGCCACCAGTGGACAAGACACTGAAGCTTTCTTT
size: -; J: TRBJ2-3; D: TRBD2; V: TRBV7-2; CDR3: CASSLGLEADTQYF; DNA: TGTGCCAGCAGCTTGGGACTAGAGGCAGATACGCAGTATTTT
size: -; J: TRBJ2-5; D: TRBD2; V: TRBV29-1; CDR3: CSVEPSGNQETQYF; DNA: TGCAGCGTTGAGCCTAGCGGGAATCAAGAGACCCAGTACTTC
size: -; J: TRBJ2-7; D: TRBD1; V: TRBV20-1; CDR3: CSASAGQGAGYEQYF; DNA: TGCAGTGCTAGTGCAGGACAGGGGGCAGGCTACGAGCAGTACTTC
size: -; J: TRBJ2-5; D: -; V: TRBV9; CDR3: CASSVESLPPETQYF; DNA: TGTGCCAGCAGCGTAGAAAGCCTCCCCCCAGAGACCCAGTACTTC
size: -; J: TRBJ2-1; D: -; V: TRBV11-3; CDR3: CASSQDSYNEQFF; DNA: TGTGCCAGCAGTCAGGACTCCTACAATGAGCAGTTCTTC
size: -; J: TRBJ1-2; D: TRBD1; V: TRBV18; CDR3: CASSPPVFSGQPMFNYGYTF; DNA: TGTGCCAGCTCACCACCGGTGTTTTCGGGACAGCCCATGTTTAACTATGGCTACACCTTC
size: -; J: TRBJ1-5; D: TRBD1; V: TRBV19; CDR3: CASSIDLGQGNFNQPQHF; DNA: TGTGCCAGTAGTATAGATCTGGGACAGGGGAACTTCAATCAGCCCCAGCATTTT
size: once; J: TRBJ1-2; D: -; V: TRBV19; CDR3: CASSPGGRDYGYTF; DNA: TGTGCCAGTAGCCCCGGGGGGAGGGACTATGGCTACACCTTC
size: once; J: TRBJ2-3; D: -; V: TRBV5-1; CDR3: CASLATGTDTQYF; DNA: TGCGCCAGCCTGGCAACAGGCACAGATACGCAGTATTTT
size: -; J: TRBJ2-3; D: TRBD2; V: TRBV24-1; CDR3: CATSAGGPGDTQYF; DNA: TGTGCCACCAGTGCGGGAGGGCCTGGAGATACGCAGTATTTT
size: -; J: TRBJ1-4; D: -; V: TRBV6-5; CDR3: CASSPGTWLFF; DNA: TGTGCCAGCAGTCCAGGGACATGGCTGTTTTTT
size: -; J: TRBJ2-7; D: TRBD1; V: TRBV5-6; CDR3: CASSFGQGTGYEQYF; DNA: TGTGCCAGCAGCTTCGGACAGGGGACAGGCTACGAGCAGTACTTC
size: -; J: TRBJ2-7; D: TRBD1; V: TRBV19; CDR3: CASSMDQGVSEQYF; DNA: TGTGCCAGTAGTATGGACCAGGGGGTTAGCGAGCAGTACTTC
size: -; J: TRBJ1-5; D: TRBD1; V: TRBV4-1; CDR3: CASSPPDRGGNQPQHF; DNA: TGCGCCAGCAGCCCACCCGACAGGGGTGGCAATCAGCCCCAGCATTTT
size: -; J: TRBJ1-2; D: TRBD1; V: TRBV28; CDR3: CASRTGGGGYTF; DNA: TGTGCCAGCAGGACAGGGGGCGGTGGCTACACCTTC
size: once; J: TRBJ1-1; D: -; V: TRBV7-9; CDR3: CASSQPGGTEAFF; DNA: TGTGCCAGCAGCCAGCCGGGAGGCACTGAAGCTTTCTTT
size: -; J: TRBJ1-5; D: TRBD1; V: TRBV18; CDR3: CASSPGNRGTQPQHF; DNA: TGTGCCAGCTCACCGGGGAACAGGGGGACTCAGCCCCAGCATTTT
size: once; J: TRBJ1-6; D: TRBD1; V: TRBV7-2; CDR3: CASSGRQGVGSPLHF; DNA: TGTGCCAGCAGCGGACGACAGGGGGTAGGCTCACCCCTCCACTTT